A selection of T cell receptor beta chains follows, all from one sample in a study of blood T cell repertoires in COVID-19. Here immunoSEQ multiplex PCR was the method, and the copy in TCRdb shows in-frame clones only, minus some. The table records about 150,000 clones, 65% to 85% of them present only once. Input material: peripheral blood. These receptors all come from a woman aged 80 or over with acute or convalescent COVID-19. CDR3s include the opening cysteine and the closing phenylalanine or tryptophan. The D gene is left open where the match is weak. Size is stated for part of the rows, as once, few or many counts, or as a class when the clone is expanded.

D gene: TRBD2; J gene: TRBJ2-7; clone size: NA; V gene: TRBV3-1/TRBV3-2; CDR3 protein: CASSLAGGRYEQYF; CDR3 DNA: TGTGCCAGCAGCCTAGCGGGAGGTCGGTACGAGCAGTACTTC
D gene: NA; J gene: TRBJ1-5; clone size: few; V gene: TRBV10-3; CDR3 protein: CAISMTENQPQHF; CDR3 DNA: TGTGCCATCAGCATGACAGAGAATCAGCCCCAGCATTTT
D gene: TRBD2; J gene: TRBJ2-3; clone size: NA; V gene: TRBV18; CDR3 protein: CASSPIAGGTQYF; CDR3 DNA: TGTGCCAGCTCCCCGATAGCGGGGGGTACGCAGTATTTT
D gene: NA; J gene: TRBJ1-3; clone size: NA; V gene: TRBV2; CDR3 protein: CASSDGQVKSGNTIYF; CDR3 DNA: TGTGCCAGCAGTGACGGACAAGTCAAATCTGGAAACACCATATATTTT
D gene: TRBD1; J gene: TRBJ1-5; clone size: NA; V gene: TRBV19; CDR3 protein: CATGGQGTYSNQPQHF; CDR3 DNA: TGTGCCACCGGCGGACAGGGAACCTATAGCAATCAGCCCCAGCATTTT
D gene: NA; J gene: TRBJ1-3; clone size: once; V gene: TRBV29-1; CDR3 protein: CSVAVTLRTVGNTIYF; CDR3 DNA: TGCAGCGTCGCCGTCACCCTCAGGACAGTCGGAAACACCATATATTTT
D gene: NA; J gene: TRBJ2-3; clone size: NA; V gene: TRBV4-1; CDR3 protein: CASSQGIVRGGDTDTQYF; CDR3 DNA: TGCGCCAGCAGCCAAGGAATTGTAAGGGGGGGGGACACAGATACGCAGTATTTT
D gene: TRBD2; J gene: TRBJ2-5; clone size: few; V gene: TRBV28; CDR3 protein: CASRPLKGSGRADRETQYF; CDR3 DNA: TGTGCCAGCAGGCCGCTAAAAGGGAGTGGGAGGGCCGATCGGGAGACCCAGTACTTC
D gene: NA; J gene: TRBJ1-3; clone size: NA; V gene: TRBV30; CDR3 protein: CAWRSSGNTIYF; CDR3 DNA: TGTGCCTGGAGGAGCTCTGGAAACACCATATATTTT
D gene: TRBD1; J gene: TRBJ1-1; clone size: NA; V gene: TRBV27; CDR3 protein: CASNQQGRTEAFF; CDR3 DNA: TGTGCCAGCAATCAACAGGGGAGGACTGAAGCTTTCTTT
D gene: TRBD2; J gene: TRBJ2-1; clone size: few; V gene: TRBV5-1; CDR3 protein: CASSWGSTSGEQFF; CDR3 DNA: TGCGCCAGCAGCTGGGGGTCGACTAGCGGTGAGCAGTTCTTC
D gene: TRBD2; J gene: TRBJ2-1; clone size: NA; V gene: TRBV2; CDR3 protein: CASRERLAAYNEQFF; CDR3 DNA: TGTGCCAGCAGAGAGAGACTAGCGGCCTACAATGAGCAGTTCTTC
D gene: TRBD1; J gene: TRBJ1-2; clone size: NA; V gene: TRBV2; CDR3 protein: CASSPPSGGGGYTF; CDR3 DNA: TGTGCCAGCAGTCCACCTTCAGGGGGCGGAGGCTACACCTTC
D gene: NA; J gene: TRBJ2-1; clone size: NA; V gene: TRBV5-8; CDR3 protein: CASSRRGQIYNEQFF; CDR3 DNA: TGTGCCAGCAGCAGGAGGGGACAGATATACAATGAGCAGTTCTTC
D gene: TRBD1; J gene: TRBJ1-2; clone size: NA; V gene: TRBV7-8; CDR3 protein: CASSLALPGGRGYTF; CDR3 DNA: TGTGCCAGCAGCTTAGCCCTCCCAGGGGGCCGTGGCTACACCTTC
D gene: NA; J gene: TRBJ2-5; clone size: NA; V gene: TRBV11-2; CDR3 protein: CASRSLETQYF; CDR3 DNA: TGTGCCAGCAGGTCGTTAGAGACCCAGTACTTC
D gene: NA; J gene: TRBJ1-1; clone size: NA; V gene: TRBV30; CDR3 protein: CAWSVQGRGTEAFF; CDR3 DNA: TGTGCCTGGAGTGTACAAGGGCGGGGAACTGAAGCTTTCTTT
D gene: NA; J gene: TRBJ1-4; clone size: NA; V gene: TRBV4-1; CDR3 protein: CASSQEGAATNEKLFF; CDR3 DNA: TGCGCCAGCAGCCAAGAAGGGGCAGCAACTAATGAAAAACTGTTTTTT
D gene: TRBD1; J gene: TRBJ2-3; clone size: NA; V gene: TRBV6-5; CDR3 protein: CASSSTGLGTDTQYF; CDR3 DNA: TGTGCCAGCAGTTCGACAGGGTTGGGCACAGATACGCAGTATTTT
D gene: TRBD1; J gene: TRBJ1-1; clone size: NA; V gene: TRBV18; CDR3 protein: CASSPWRDRRTEAFF; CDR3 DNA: TGTGCCAGCTCACCATGGAGGGACAGAAGGACTGAAGCTTTCTTT
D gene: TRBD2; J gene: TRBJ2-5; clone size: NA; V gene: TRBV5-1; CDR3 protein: CASSRFRLVAGAYQETQYF; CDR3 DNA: TGCGCCAGCAGCCGATTTAGGCTCGTAGCGGGAGCGTACCAAGAGACCCAGTACTTC
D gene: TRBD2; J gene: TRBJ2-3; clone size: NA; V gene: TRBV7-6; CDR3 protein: CASSLTVGGVDTQYF; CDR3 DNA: TGTGCCAGCAGCTTAACGGTCGGGGGGGTAGATACGCAGTATTTT
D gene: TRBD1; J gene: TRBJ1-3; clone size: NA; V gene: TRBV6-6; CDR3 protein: CASSRGTRGPGTGNTIYF; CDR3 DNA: TGTGCCAGCAGCCGAGGGACCAGGGGGCCAGGCACTGGAAACACCATATATTTT
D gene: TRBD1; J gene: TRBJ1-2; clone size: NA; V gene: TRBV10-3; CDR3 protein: CAISESGQGTNYGYTF; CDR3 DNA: TGTGCCATCAGTGAGTCAGGACAGGGGACTAACTATGGCTACACCTTC